The rows below give T cell receptor beta chains drawn from one sample of a study of blood T cell repertoires in COVID-19. TCRdb's copy holds only in-frame clones and misses some; the assay was immunoSEQ multiplex PCR. The table has about 120,000 clones, around four fifths seen once. Source material: peripheral blood. These TCRs come from a man aged 55 to 69 with acute or convalescent COVID-19. CDR3s include the opening cysteine and the closing phenylalanine or tryptophan. A D gene is named only where the DNA matches it firmly. Size is stated for part of the rows, as once, few or many counts, or as a class when the clone is expanded.

TRBV6-5	13	TRBJ1-6	TRBD1	.	TGTGCCAGCAGCGGGACAGCCAATTCACCCCTCCACTTT	CASSGTANSPLHF
TRBV19	15	TRBJ2-3	.	.	TGTGCCAGTAGAGCCGGGGAGGGGGTCACAGATACGCAGTATTTT	CASRAGEGVTDTQYF
TRBV28	17	TRBJ2-5	.	.	TGTGCCAGCAGTTTATTAGCTTCGGGTGGCAGCCAAGAGACCCAGTACTTC	CASSLLASGGSQETQYF
TRBV30	15	TRBJ1-4	TRBD1	.	TGTGCCTGGGAGACTTCAGGGGGCTCAGGGGGAAAACTGTTTTTT	CAWETSGGSGGKLFF
TRBV11-1	14	TRBJ2-1	TRBD1	once	TGTGCCAGCAGTTTTTATGGACAGGGTCCTGAGCAGTTCTTC	CASSFYGQGPEQFF
TRBV7-9	19	TRBJ1-4	.	.	TGTGCCAGCAGCTTAGTTCTCCTTAAGGAGGGACTATCTAATGAAAAACTGTTTTTT	CASSLVLLKEGLSNEKLFF
TRBV13	14	TRBJ2-1	.	few	TGTGCCAGCAGCCCAACGACAGAGTACAATGAGCAGTTCTTC	CASSPTTEYNEQFF
TRBV30	17	TRBJ2-2	TRBD2	.	TGTGCCTGGAGTGGGACTAGCGGGAGGGTGTTGACCGGGGAGCTGTTTTTT	CAWSGTSGRVLTGELFF
TRBV27	16	TRBJ2-7	.	.	TGTGCCAGCAGTCGGGGGGCCAGCGGGGCTTCCTACGAGCAGTACTTC	CASSRGASGASYEQYF
TRBV5-1	16	TRBJ2-2	.	once	TGCGCCAGCAGTTTTACAGGGTTGCGGGACACCGGGGAGCTGTTTTTT	CASSFTGLRDTGELFF
TRBV5-1	16	TRBJ2-5	.	.	TGCGCCAGCAGGTTGGGGGGTTACGGGAACCAAGAGACCCAGTACTTC	CASRLGGYGNQETQYF
TRBV5-4	14	TRBJ1-2	.	.	TGTGCCAGCAGCTTGGGTAGGGACTACTATGGCTACACCTTC	CASSLGRDYYGYTF
TRBV6-5	13	TRBJ2-1	.	.	TGTGCCAGCAGCACGGTAGGACAGAATGAGCAGTTCTTC	CASSTVGQNEQFF
TRBV2	11	TRBJ2-7	TRBD1	.	TGTGCCAGCAGGGGGGGACAGGGGGCCTTCTTC	CASRGGQGAFF
TRBV28	15	TRBJ2-1	TRBD2	.	TGTGCCAGCAGTTTAGGACTAGCGGGAGGTCGTGAGCAGTTCTTC	CASSLGLAGGREQFF
TRBV14	15	TRBJ2-3	.	.	TGTGCCAGCAGCCAGCAACTACTGGCGACAGATACGCAGTATTTT	CASSQQLLATDTQYF
TRBV27	15	TRBJ1-1	TRBD1	.	TGTGCCAGCAGTGACCCAGGGGGCAGGGGCACTGAAGCTTTCTTT	CASSDPGGRGTEAFF
TRBV9	14	TRBJ2-7	TRBD1	.	TGTGCCAGCAGCGCGGGACAGGGGTCCCACGAGCAGTACTTC	CASSAGQGSHEQYF
TRBV2	13	TRBJ1-1	.	.	TGTGCCAGCAGTGTCACAGGGAGCACTGAAGCTTTCTTT	CASSVTGSTEAFF
TRBV28	14	TRBJ2-5	.	.	TGTGCCAGCAGTTTCGTAGGGGTGGGAGAGACCCAGTACTTC	CASSFVGVGETQYF
TRBV5-3	12	TRBJ1-2	.	.	TGTGCCAGAAGCCCCTCCCTCTATGGCTACACCTTC	CARSPSLYGYTF
TRBV5-1	16	TRBJ1-1	.	few	TGCGCCAGCGGTAGGTTGGGGGCAATGATGAACACTGAAGCTTTCTTT	CASGRLGAMMNTEAFF
TRBV6-5	13	TRBJ1-1	.	.	TGTGCCAGCAGGGAGGGCAGGGTCTCTGAAGCTTTCTTT	CASREGRVSEAFF
TRBV5-1	16	TRBJ2-5	.	few	TGCGCCAGCAGCGGACAAGGGGCGACCCAGTGGGAGACCCAGTACTTC	CASSGQGATQWETQYF
TRBV27	15	TRBJ1-1	.	.	TGTGCCAGCAGCCTCAACCCAGTACCGAACACTGAAGCTTTCTTT	CASSLNPVPNTEAFF
TRBV9	17	TRBJ2-3	TRBD2	.	TGTGCCAGCAGCCCCCGATCGGGGGGGGGTGTCGCAGATACGCAGTATTTT	CASSPRSGGGVADTQYF
TRBV30	15	TRBJ1-2	TRBD1	few	TGTGCCTGGAGTGCGAGACAGGGGGGTTCTTTTGGCTACACCTTC	CAWSARQGGSFGYTF
TRBV11-2	17	TRBJ1-3	.	.	TGTGCCAGCAGCTTGGCGTTCGCCAGGGTAGCAGAAAACACCATATATTTT	CASSLAFARVAENTIYF
TRBV28	14	TRBJ1-5	.	.	TGTGCCAGCAGTTGGGGGGGTAGCAATCAGCCCCAGCATTTT	CASSWGGSNQPQHF
TRBV18	13	TRBJ2-7	TRBD1	.	TGTGCCAGCTCTGACCAGGGGGCGCTTGAGCAGTACTTC	CASSDQGALEQYF
TRBV5-1	16	TRBJ2-3	.	few	TGCGCCAGCAGCTTGGCCGGGTTGATGGGCACAGATACGCAGTATTTT	CASSLAGLMGTDTQYF
TRBV18	16	TRBJ2-1	TRBD2	.	TGTGCCAGCTCCCCCGGGTTAGCGGGATCCTACAATGAGCAGTTCTTC	CASSPGLAGSYNEQFF
TRBV4-2	15	TRBJ1-2	.	.	TGTGCCAGCAGCCAACCGGGACTCCGGGAAGGTGGCTACACCTTC	CASSQPGLREGGYTF
TRBV3-1/TRBV3-2	14	TRBJ1-2	.	.	TGTGCCAGCAGCCAAGTGAGCCCGGGTTGGGGCTACACCTTC	CASSQVSPGWGYTF
TRBV3-1/TRBV3-2	15	TRBJ2-3	TRBD2	.	TGTGCCAGCAGCCGAAAGCGGGAGGGCACAGATACGCAGTATTTT	CASSRKREGTDTQYF
TRBV6-5	12	TRBJ1-1	.	.	TGTGCCCTCGGGGTATTCGGCACTGAAGCTTTCTTT	CALGVFGTEAFF
TRBV30	13	TRBJ1-6	TRBD1	.	TGTGCCTGGAAGCAGACAGGGGACTCACCCCTCCACTTT	CAWKQTGDSPLHF